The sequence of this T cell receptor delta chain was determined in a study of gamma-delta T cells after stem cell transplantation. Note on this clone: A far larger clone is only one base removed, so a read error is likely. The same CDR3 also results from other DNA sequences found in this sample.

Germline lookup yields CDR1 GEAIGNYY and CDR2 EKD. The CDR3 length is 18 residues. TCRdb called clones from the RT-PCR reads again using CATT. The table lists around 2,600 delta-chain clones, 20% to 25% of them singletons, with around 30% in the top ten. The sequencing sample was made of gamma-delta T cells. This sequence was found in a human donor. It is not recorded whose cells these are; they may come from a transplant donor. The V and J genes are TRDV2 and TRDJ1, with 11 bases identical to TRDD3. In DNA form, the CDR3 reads TGTGCCTGTGAGCGACTGGGGGATAGGAACCAAAACACTGATAAACTCATCTTT. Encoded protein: CACERLGDRNQNTDKLIF.